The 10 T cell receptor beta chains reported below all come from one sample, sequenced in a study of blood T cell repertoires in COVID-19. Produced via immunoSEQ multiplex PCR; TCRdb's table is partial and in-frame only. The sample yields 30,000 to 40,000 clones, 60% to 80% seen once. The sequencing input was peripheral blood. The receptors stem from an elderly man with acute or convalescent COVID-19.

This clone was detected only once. The CDR3 protein is CASSEWTSGRAYEQYF. In DNA, the CDR3 is TGCGCCAGCAGTGAATGGACTAGCGGGCGAGCCTACGAGCAGTACTTC. This rearrangement joins TRBV10-2 to TRBJ2-7, with 11 positions matching TRBD2. This CDR3 spans 16 amino acids. The germline gives CDR1 WSHSY, CDR2 SAAADI. V lost 3 bases to trimming and J lost 2 bases; unmatched junction nucleotides: 6.

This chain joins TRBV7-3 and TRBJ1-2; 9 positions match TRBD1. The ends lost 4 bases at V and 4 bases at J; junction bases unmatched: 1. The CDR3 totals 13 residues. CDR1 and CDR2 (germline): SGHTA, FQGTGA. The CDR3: CASSSTGGYGYTF. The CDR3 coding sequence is TGTGCCAGCAGCTCGACAGGGGGCTATGGCTACACCTTC.

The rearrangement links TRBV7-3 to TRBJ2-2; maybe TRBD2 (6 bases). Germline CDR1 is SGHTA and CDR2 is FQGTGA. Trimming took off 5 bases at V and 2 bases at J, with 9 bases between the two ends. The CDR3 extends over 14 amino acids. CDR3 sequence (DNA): TGTGCCAGCAGCGTCGGGAGAAACACCGGGGAGCTGTTTTTT. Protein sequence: CASSVGRNTGELFF.

Here the CDR3 DNA reads TGTGCCAGCAGCCAACTTCCCCAAGAGACCCAGTACTTC. This codes for CASSQLPQETQYF. The rearrangement uses TRBV11-2 and TRBJ2-5; D is unclear. CDR1 and CDR2 (germline): SGHAT, FQNNGV. The CDR3 is made up of 13 amino acids. With 5 bases removed from V and 1 base from J, the gap between germline ends came to 8 bases. The whole variable domain, filled in from reference TRBV11-2 and TRBJ2-5, reads EAGVAQSPRYKIIEKRQSVAFWCNPISGHATLYWYQQILGQGPKLLIQFQNNGVVDDSQLPKDRFSAERLKGVDSTLKIQPAKLEDSAVYLCASSQLPQETQYFGPGTRLLVL.

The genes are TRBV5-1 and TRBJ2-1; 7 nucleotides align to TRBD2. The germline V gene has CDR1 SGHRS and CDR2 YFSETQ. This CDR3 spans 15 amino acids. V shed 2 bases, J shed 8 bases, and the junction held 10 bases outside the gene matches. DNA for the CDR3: TGCGCCAGCAGCTTATTGCGGGAGAATTGGGATGAGCAGTTCTTC. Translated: CASSLLRENWDEQFF.

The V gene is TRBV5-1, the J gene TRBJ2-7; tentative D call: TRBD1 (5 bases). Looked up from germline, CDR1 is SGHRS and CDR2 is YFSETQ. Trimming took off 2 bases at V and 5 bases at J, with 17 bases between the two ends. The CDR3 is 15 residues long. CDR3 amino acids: CASSLGASKSHEQYF. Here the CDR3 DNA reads TGCGCCAGCAGCTTAGGGGCCAGTAAATCCCACGAGCAGTACTTC.

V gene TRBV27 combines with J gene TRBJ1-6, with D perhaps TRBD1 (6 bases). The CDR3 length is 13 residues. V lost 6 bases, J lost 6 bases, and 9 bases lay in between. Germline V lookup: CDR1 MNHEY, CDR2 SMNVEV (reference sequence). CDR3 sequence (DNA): TGTGCCAGCAGCGGACAGATTAATTCACCCCTCCACTTT. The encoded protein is CASSGQINSPLHF.

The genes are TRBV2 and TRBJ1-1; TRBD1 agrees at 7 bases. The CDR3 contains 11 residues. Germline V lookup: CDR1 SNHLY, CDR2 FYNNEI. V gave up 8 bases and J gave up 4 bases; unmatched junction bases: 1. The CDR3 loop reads CASAGGTEAFF. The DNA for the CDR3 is TGTGCCAGCGCAGGGGGCACTGAAGCTTTCTTT.

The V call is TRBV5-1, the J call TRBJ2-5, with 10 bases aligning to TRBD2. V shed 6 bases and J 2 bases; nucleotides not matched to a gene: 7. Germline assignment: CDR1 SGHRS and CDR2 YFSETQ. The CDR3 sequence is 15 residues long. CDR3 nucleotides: TGCGCCAGCACATACGGGACTAGCGAACAAGAGACCCAGTACTTC. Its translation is CASTYGTSEQETQYF. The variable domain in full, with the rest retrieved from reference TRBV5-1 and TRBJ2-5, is KAGVTQTPRYLIKTRGQQVTLSCSPISGHRSVSWYQQTPGQGLQFLFEYFSETQRNKGNFPGRFSGRQFSNSRSEMNVSTLELGDSALYLCASTYGTSEQETQYFGPGTRLLVL.

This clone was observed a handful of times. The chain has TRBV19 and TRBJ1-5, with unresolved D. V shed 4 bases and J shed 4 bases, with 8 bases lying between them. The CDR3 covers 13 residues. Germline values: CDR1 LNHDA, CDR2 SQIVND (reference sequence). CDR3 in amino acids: CASSSQVNQPQHF. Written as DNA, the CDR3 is TGTGCCAGTAGTAGCCAGGTAAATCAGCCCCAGCATTTT.